This record looks at one T cell receptor beta chain sequence and its context. What it binds is not known. The authors divided CD4+ cells into CD45RA+ naive and CD45RA-negative memory subsets. Generated by immunoSEQ multiplex PCR, the TCRdb table keeps only in-frame clones and is missing some. The sample shows 1.5 million to 1.9 million clones, roughly 98% of them seen only once. The record originates from a study of shared clonotypes between healthy human individuals. The CDR3 is made up of 14 amino acids. V was clipped by 2 bases and J by 5 bases, with 10 bases between them. The germline gives CDR1 MNHEY, CDR2 SVGAGI. Overall study findings and caveats: Estimated richness was generally greater in naive than memory subsets.

This sequence originates from a man aged 30-40 years in good health. The genes are TRBV6-5 and TRBJ1-5, with D maybe TRBD1 (5 bases). Sequencing was performed on naive CD4+ T cells sorted from blood. The subset denotes: CD45RA+ positively selected. CDR3 region: CASSYGARHQPQHF. The CDR3 nucleotides are TGTGCCAGCAGTTACGGGGCGCGCCATCAGCCCCAGCATTTT.